Each of the 11 T cell receptor beta chains below was sequenced from the same sample in a study of identical twins. MiXCR, applied by TCRdb to the 5' RACE reads, yields one record per CDR3 protein. Of around 490,000 distinct CDR3 sequences in the sample, approximately 14% were seen once. These data also formed part of another study, on yellow fever vaccine responses in identical twins.

Sequencing was carried out using CD4+ T cells sorted from blood. These receptors were obtained from a young woman in good health.

The genes are TRBV2 and TRBJ2-6; 9 bases match TRBD1. Germline V gene data show CDR1 as SNHLY and CDR2 as FYNNEI. Trimming took 6 bases from V and 1 from J; bases not matched to a gene: 13. The CDR3 is 19 residues long. The CDR3 nucleotides are TGTGCCAGCAGGGACGGACTAAGGGACAGGGATTCTGGGGCCAACGTCCTGACTTTC. Translated, it gives CASRDGLRDRDSGANVLTF. Supplemented by reference TRBV2 and TRBJ2-6, the full variable domain reads EPEVTQTPSHQVTQMGQEVILRCVPISNHLYFYWYRQILGQKVEFLVSFYNNEISEKSEIFDDQFSVERPDGSNFTLKIRSTKLEDSAMYFCASRDGLRDRDSGANVLTFGAGSRLTVL.

The V gene is TRBV9, the J gene TRBJ2-1, with TRBD2 matching over 9 bases. The CDR3 has 17 residues. The J segment lost 0 bases and the V segment lost 0 bases, leaving 4 bases of the junction unmatched. The germline CDR1 and CDR2 sequences are SGDLS and YYNGEE. CDR3 loop: CASSVVAGASSYNEQFF. For the CDR3, the DNA is TGTGCCAGCAGCGTAGTAGCGGGGGCCAGCTCCTACAATGAGCAGTTCTTC.

This chain joins TRBV3-1 and TRBJ2-7; a weak D match, TRBD1 (6 bases). Trimming pared 1 base from V and 6 bases from J, leaving 10 bases between. This CDR3 spans 13 amino acids. CDR1 and CDR2 from the germline V gene are LGHDT and YNNKEL (reference sequence). The CDR3 coding sequence is TGTGCCAGCAGCCAAGGGGGGCCCACCGAGCAGTACTTC. It translates to CASSQGGPTEQYF.

The chain combines TRBV27 with TRBJ2-6, with a tentative D call TRBD2 (5 bases). Germline CDR1 MNHEY, CDR2 SMNVEV (reference sequence). The CDR3 is made up of 17 amino acids. V was trimmed by 4 bases and J by 0 bases, leaving 13 bases between them. In DNA form, the CDR3 reads TGTGCCAGCAGTTCCGGGATAGGCAACTCTGGGGCCAACGTCCTGACTTTC. It specifies CASSSGIGNSGANVLTF.

This clonotype has only a few counts. The chain uses TRBV27 and TRBJ2-6; 7 nucleotides line up with TRBD2. CDR3 length: 16 residues. V lost 10 bases and J lost 0; bases outside the gene matches: 9. Germline V gene sequence: CDR1 MNHEY, CDR2 SMNVEV (reference sequence). The CDR3 loop reads CANTGLHRSGANVLTF. CDR3 bases: TGTGCCAACACGGGACTACACCGCTCTGGGGCCAACGTCCTGACTTTC.

This clonotype was detected a few times. The chain links TRBV14 to TRBJ2-7, with D perhaps TRBD2 (6 bases). The germline V gene has CDR1 SGHDN and CDR2 FVKESK. This CDR3 has 13 residues. V was shortened by 10 bases and J by 6 bases, with 19 bases between the two germline ends. The CDR3: CATRFSGEGEQYF. CDR3 nucleotides: TGTGCCACCCGGTTCTCGGGAGAGGGCGAGCAGTACTTC.

CDR3 DNA sequence: TGTGCCAGCAGCGTAGACGGGGACTATGGCTACACCTTC. It is translated as CASSVDGDYGYTF. This sequence joins TRBV9 and TRBJ1-2; D gene unclear. Between the trimmed V and J ends, which lost 0 bases and 3 bases, there was a span of 6 bases. This CDR3 spans 13 amino acids. Germline assignment: CDR1 SGDLS and CDR2 YYNGEE.

This clonotype was detected only a few times. The chain couples TRBV6-1 to TRBJ2-7; the D call may be TRBD1 or TRBD2 (6 bases each). V was cut by 6 bases and J by 2 bases, with 14 bases left in between. CDR1 MNHNS and CDR2 SASEGT come from the germline V gene. CDR3 length: 14 residues. CDR3 in amino acids: CASRRVGGTYEQYV. DNA for the CDR3: TGTGCCAGCAGGAGGGTGGGGGGCACCTACGAGCAGTACGTC.

This clonotype was counted between two and nine times. This chain links TRBV20-1 with TRBJ2-1, with a tentative D call TRBD2 (6 bases). The CDR3 length is 11 residues. V dropped 3 bases and J dropped 9 bases, with 9 bases sitting between them. Germline V gives CDR1 DFQATT, CDR2 SNEGSKA (reference sequence). Here the CDR3 reads CSASRGSEQFF. The CDR3 DNA reads TGCAGTGCTAGTCGGGGGAGTGAGCAGTTCTTC.

The chain is built from TRBV5-5 and TRBJ2-7, with D possibly matching TRBD2 (6 bases). CDR1 and CDR2 from the germline V gene are SGHKS and YYEKEE (reference sequence). The CDR3 sequence is 17 residues long. V lost 2 bases to trimming and J lost 0 bases, with 18 bases between them. In nucleotides, the CDR3 is TGTGCCAGCAGCTTCTCTGGCGGGACCACCCTCTCCTACGAGCAGTACTTC. Encoded protein: CASSFSGGTTLSYEQYF.

The chain carries TRBV5-1 and TRBJ2-1, with D hard to call. Trimming took 4 bases from V and 0 from J, leaving 11 bases between them. This CDR3 has 15 amino acids. Looked up from germline, CDR1 is SGHRS and CDR2 is YFSETQ. The CDR3 region is CASSNRRRSYNEQFF. The CDR3 DNA sequence: TGCGCCAGCAGCAATAGGAGACGCTCCTACAATGAGCAGTTCTTC.